These 16 T cell receptor beta chains came from one sample sequenced in a study of T-cell memory formation after mild COVID-19. TCRdb called the 5' RACE reads again in MiXCR, with one record for every CDR3 protein. The table records 400,000 to 500,000 distinct CDR3 sequences, approximately 24% of them present only once. The material sequenced was PBMCs or a T cell subset sorted from them (not recorded which). The receptor set was obtained from an adult woman who had mild COVID-19 (a few samples of this study predate the infection). Cell type and time point are not known.

This clonotype appeared a few times. CDR3 residues: CASSYSTGFYEQYF. The CDR3 coding sequence is TGTGCCAGCAGTTACTCTACAGGTTTCTACGAGCAGTACTTC. The chain joins TRBV6-2 or TRBV6-3 to TRBJ2-7, with TRBD1 as a possible D gene (5 bases). The germline CDR1 and CDR2 sequences are MNHEY and SVGEGT. This CDR3 has 14 amino acids. The V and J ends lost 0 bases and 3 bases respectively, with 9 bases between them.

This clonotype was picked up many times. The chain recombines TRBV28 with TRBJ1-5, with a possible D match to TRBD1 (6 bases). This CDR3 comprises 15 residues. Germline V lookup: CDR1 MDHEN, CDR2 SYDVKM. Trimming shortened V by 3 bases and J by 4 bases, and 13 bases separated the two germline ends. The CDR3 spells CASSFGGARNQPQHF. CDR3 nucleotide sequence: TGTGCCAGCAGTTTCGGGGGGGCCAGGAATCAGCCCCAGCATTTT.

The genes are TRBV5-4 and TRBJ1-1, with a tentative D call TRBD1 (5 bases). V was clipped by 4 bases and J by 3 bases, with 10 bases between them. The CDR3 consists of 13 residues. The germline CDR1 and CDR2 sequences are SGHNT and YYREEE (reference sequence). The CDR3 loop is CASSRRGYTEAFF. The CDR3 coding sequence is TGTGCCAGCAGCCGTCGGGGGTACACTGAAGCTTTCTTT.

This clonotype was seen more than once but under ten times. The genes are TRBV28 and TRBJ1-2; 7 bases fit TRBD1. V shed 7 bases and J 2 bases; nucleotides not matched to a gene: 7. This CDR3 has 14 amino acids. Germline V gene data show CDR1 as MDHEN and CDR2 as SYDVKM. In DNA, the CDR3 is TGTGCCAGCAACCCCGGACAGGAAAACTATGGCTACACCTTC. Protein product: CASNPGQENYGYTF.

This clonotype was counted only a few times. The chain combines TRBV9 with TRBJ2-7; 10 bases line up with TRBD2. CDR3 length equals 14 residues. The germline gives CDR1 SGDLS, CDR2 YYNGEE. The trim removed 3 bases at V and 2 bases at J, leaving 2 bases unmatched. DNA of the CDR3: TGTGCCAGCAGCGCGAGCGGGGGGGCCTACGAGCAGTACTTC. Encoded protein: CASSASGGAYEQYF.

The V and J genes are TRBV13 and TRBJ2-1; 7 bases align to TRBD2. J lost 7 bases, V lost 6 bases, and 9 bases had no gene match. Germline assignment: CDR1 PRHDT and CDR2 FYEKMQ (reference sequence). The CDR3 loop spans 14 amino acids. The CDR3 loop reads CASRARGGDNEQFF. The CDR3 DNA is TGTGCCAGCAGAGCCCGCGGGGGAGATAATGAGCAGTTCTTC.

This clonotype showed up just a few times. V gene TRBV6-1 combines with J gene TRBJ2-1; 8 nucleotides match TRBD2. The junction had 5 bases not matched to a gene; V was cut back by 5 bases and J by 2 bases. The CDR3 is made up of 15 amino acids. CDR1 and CDR2 from the germline V gene are MNHNS and SASEGT. CDR3 DNA sequence: TGTGCCAGCAGTAGAGACGGGGGGGCCTACAATGAGCAGTTCTTC. Translating gives CASSRDGGAYNEQFF.

This clonotype has a handful of counts. The V call is TRBV7-9, the J call TRBJ2-1; D unclear. Germline CDR1 is SEHNR and CDR2 is FQNEAQ (reference sequence). The CDR3 consists of 12 residues. V lost 5 bases and J lost 12, with 14 bases in between. DNA of the CDR3: TGTGCCAGCAGCCAAATTTCGGCAAGGCAGTTCTTC. It yields the protein CASSQISARQFF.

The chain employs TRBV4-1 and TRBJ2-3; 9 nucleotides line up with TRBD1. Germline V lookup: CDR1 MGHRA, CDR2 YSYEKL. The CDR3 runs to 16 residues. V lost 0 bases to trimming and J lost 9 bases; unmatched junction nucleotides: 10. The CDR3 protein is CASSQEGTGGRWTQYF. CDR3 in DNA: TGCGCCAGCAGCCAAGAAGGTACAGGGGGCCGGTGGACGCAGTATTTT.

This clonotype was picked up many times. The chain recombines TRBV7-2 with TRBJ1-1; a weak D match, TRBD1 (5 bases). The germline CDR1 and CDR2 sequences are SGHTA and FQGNSA. The CDR3 sequence is 12 residues long. The germline V and J ends were trimmed by 3 bases and 8 bases, with 10 bases remaining between them. The DNA for the CDR3 is TGTGCCAGCAGCTTCAACTCAGGGGAAGCTTTCTTT. This encodes CASSFNSGEAFF.

This clonotype appeared a few times. The chain employs TRBV7-9 and TRBJ2-1; D is uncertain. The CDR3 has 10 residues. Germline V lookup: CDR1 SEHNR, CDR2 FQNEAQ (reference sequence). V was trimmed by 6 bases and J by 7 bases, leaving 4 bases between them. The CDR3 DNA is TGTGCCAGCAGTCAAAATGAGCAGTTCTTC. Protein: CASSQNEQFF.

The V call is TRBV2, the J call TRBJ2-1, with 8 nucleotides matching TRBD2. Germline CDR1 and CDR2: SNHLY and FYNNEI. The V gene end was trimmed by 6 bases and the J gene end by 3 bases; junction bases not matched to a gene: 4. The CDR3 runs 14 residues. CDR3 region: CASSAGTSYNEQFF. CDR3 DNA sequence: TGTGCCAGCAGCGCCGGGACTAGCTACAATGAGCAGTTCTTC.

J is TRBJ2-5 and V is TRBV20-1; 10 bases are a match to TRBD2. V was pared by 0 bases and J by 5 bases, with 15 bases of the junction left unmatched. The germline V gene encodes CDR1 DFQATT and CDR2 SNEGSKA (reference sequence). This CDR3 comprises 18 residues. The DNA for the CDR3 is TGCAGTGCTAGAGATTGGTCTAGCGGGGGCCCGAAAGCTGAGACCCAGTACTTC. This encodes CSARDWSSGGPKAETQYF.

V usage is TRBV4-1 and J usage is TRBJ1-1; D is perhaps TRBD1 (6 bases). V lost 0 bases, J lost 5 bases, and 13 bases lay in between. The germline V gene has CDR1 MGHRA and CDR2 YSYEKL. The CDR3 extends over 15 amino acids. CDR3 region: CASSQDLSRGTEAFF. In DNA form, the CDR3 reads TGCGCCAGCAGCCAAGATCTCTCCAGGGGTACTGAAGCTTTCTTT.

The CDR3 loop reads CASSLGGNSDTQYF. The CDR3 DNA reads as TGTGCCAGCAGCTTGGGAGGGAATTCAGATACGCAGTATTTT. The chain uses TRBV9 and TRBJ2-3, with 7 bases aligning to TRBD2. The CDR3 is 14 residues long. Per germline, CDR1 SGDLS and CDR2 YYNGEE. After removal of 4 bases from V and 4 bases from J, the junction contained 6 bases not matched to a gene.

The chain uses TRBV9 and TRBJ2-5; D is perhaps TRBD1 or TRBD2 (5 bases each). CDR1 is SGDLS, CDR2 YYNGEE, per germline. V lost 4 bases and J 4 bases, leaving 20 bases between the germline ends. The CDR3 spans 16 residues. The CDR3 DNA sequence: TGTGCCAGCAGCCCGGGAAATTGGGGGATAGGAGAGACCCAGTACTTC. Its translation: CASSPGNWGIGETQYF.